This T cell receptor beta chain was identified during a study of cytomegalovirus exposure and HLA in healthy donors. A multiplex PCR was run with 60 Vbeta primers and 13 Jbeta primers. Produced via immunoSEQ multiplex PCR; TCRdb's table is partial and in-frame only. The repertoire holds about 100,000 clones, with roughly 83% as singletons. The origin of this receptor is a female donor in good health and CMV-seropositive. The sequencing input was PBMCs.

The CDR3 reads CASSPGLREAEQYF. The CDR3 DNA reads as TGTGCCAGCAGCCCGGGACTCAGGGAGGCCGAGCAGTACTTC. The rearrangement links TRBV5-4 to TRBJ2-7, with D possibly matching TRBD2 (6 bases). The CDR3 covers 14 residues. V lost 4 bases and J lost 6, with 17 bases in between. Germline V gene data show CDR1 as SGHNT and CDR2 as YYREEE (reference sequence).